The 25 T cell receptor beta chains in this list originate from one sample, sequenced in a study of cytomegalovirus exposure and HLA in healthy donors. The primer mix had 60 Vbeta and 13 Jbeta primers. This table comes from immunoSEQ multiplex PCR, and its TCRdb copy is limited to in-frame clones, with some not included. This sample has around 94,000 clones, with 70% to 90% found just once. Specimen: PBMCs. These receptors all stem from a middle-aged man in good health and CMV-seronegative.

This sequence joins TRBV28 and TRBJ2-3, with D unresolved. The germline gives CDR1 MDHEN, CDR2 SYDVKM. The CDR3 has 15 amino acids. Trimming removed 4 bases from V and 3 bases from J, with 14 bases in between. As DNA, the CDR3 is TGTGCCAGCAGTTCGGCTTCCTCCGGGACAGATACGCAGTATTTT. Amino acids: CASSSASSGTDTQYF.

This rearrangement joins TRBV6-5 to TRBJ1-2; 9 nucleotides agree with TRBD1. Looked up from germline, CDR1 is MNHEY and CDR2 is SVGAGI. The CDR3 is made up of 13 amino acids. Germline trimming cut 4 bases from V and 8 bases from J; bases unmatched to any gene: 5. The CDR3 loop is CASSSTGGGGYTF. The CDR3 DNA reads TGTGCCAGCAGTTCAACAGGGGGCGGCGGCTACACCTTC.

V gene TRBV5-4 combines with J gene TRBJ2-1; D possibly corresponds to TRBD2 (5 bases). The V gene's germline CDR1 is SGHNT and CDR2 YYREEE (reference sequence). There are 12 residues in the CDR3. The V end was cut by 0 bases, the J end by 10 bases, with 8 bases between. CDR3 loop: CASSLGSGEQFF. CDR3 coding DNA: TGTGCCAGCAGCTTGGGCTCGGGAGAGCAGTTCTTC. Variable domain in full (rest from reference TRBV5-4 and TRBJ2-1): ETGVTQSPTHLIKTRGQQVTLRCSSQSGHNTVSWYQQALGQGPQFIFQYYREEENGRGNFPPRFSGLQFPNYSSELNVNALELDDSALYLCASSLGSGEQFFGPGTRLTVL.

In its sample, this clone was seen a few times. CDR3 coding DNA: TGCGCCAGCAGCCAAGACCGACCGGGCGGGCTTCTCAATGAGCAGTTCTTC. Translated, it gives CASSQDRPGGLLNEQFF. The V call is TRBV4-3, the J call TRBJ2-1, with D tentatively TRBD2 (5 bases). Germline CDR1 and CDR2: LGHNA and YSLEER. V shed 0 bases and J shed 6 bases, with 18 bases lying between them. There are 17 residues in the CDR3.

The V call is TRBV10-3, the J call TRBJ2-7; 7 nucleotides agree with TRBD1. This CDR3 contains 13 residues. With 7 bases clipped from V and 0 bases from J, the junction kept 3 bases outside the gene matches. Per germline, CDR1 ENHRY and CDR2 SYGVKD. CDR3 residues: CAITDRVSYEQYF. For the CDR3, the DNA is TGTGCCATCACAGACAGGGTCTCCTACGAGCAGTACTTC.

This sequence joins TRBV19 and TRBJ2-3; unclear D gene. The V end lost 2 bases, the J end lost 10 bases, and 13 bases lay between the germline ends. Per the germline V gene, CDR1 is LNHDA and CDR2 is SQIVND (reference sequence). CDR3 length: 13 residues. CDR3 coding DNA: TGTGCCAGTAGTATATTCGGCTTTCAGGCGCAGTATTTT. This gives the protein CASSIFGFQAQYF.

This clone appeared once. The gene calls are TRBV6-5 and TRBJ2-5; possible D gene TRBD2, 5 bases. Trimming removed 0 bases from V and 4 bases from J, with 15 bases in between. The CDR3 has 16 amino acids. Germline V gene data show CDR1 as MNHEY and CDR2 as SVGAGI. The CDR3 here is CASSYSLTLVAETQYF. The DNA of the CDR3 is TGTGCCAGCAGTTACTCTCTAACACTAGTTGCAGAGACCCAGTACTTC.

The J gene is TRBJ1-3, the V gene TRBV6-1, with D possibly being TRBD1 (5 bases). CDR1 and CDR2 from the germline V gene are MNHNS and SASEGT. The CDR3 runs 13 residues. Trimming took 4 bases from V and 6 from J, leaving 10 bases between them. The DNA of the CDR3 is TGTGCCAGCAGTGGTAGCAGGGTAAACACCATATATTTT. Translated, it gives CASSGSRVNTIYF.

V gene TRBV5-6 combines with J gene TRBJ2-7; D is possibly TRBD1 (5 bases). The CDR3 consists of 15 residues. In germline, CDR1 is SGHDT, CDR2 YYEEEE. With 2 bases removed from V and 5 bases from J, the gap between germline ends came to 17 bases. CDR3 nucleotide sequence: TGTGCCAGCAGCTTCCCAGGGTGCCCTGGGAACGAGCAGTACTTC. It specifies CASSFPGCPGNEQYF. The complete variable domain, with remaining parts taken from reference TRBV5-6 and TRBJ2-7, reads DAGVTQSPTHLIKTRGQQVTLRCSPKSGHDTVSWYQQALGQGPQFIFQYYEEEERQRGNFPDRFSGHQFPNYSSELNVNALLLGDSALYLCASSFPGCPGNEQYFGPGTRLTVT.

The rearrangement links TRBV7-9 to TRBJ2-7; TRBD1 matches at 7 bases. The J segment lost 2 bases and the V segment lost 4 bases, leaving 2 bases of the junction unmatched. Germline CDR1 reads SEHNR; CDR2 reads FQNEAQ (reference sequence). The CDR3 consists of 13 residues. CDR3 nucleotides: TGTGCCAGCAGCTGGGGACAGCCCTACGAGCAGTACTTC. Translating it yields CASSWGQPYEQYF. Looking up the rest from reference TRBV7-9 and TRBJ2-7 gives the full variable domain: DTGVSQNPRHKITKRGQNVTFRCDPISEHNRLYWYRQTLGQGPEFLTYFQNEAQLEKSRLLSDRFSAERPKGSFSTLEIQRTEQGDSAMYLCASSWGQPYEQYFGPGTRLTVT.

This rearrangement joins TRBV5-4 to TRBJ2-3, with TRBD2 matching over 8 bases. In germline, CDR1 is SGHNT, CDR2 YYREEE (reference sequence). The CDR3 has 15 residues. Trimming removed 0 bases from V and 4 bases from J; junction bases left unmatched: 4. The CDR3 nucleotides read TGTGCCAGCAGCTTGGTCGGGGGGGCCGCAGATACGCAGTATTTT. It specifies CASSLVGGAADTQYF.

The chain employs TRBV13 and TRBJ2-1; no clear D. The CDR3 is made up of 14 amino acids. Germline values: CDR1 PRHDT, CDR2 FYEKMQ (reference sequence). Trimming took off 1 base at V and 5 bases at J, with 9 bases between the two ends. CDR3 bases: TGTGCCAGCAGCTTAGTTGCCTATAACAATGAGCAGTTCTTC. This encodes CASSLVAYNNEQFF.

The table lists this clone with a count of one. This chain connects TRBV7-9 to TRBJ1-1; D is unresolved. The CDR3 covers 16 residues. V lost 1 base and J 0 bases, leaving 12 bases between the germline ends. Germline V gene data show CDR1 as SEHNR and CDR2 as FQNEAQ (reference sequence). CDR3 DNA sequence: TGTGCCAGCAGCTTAGTGGCGGTTATCATGAACACTGAAGCTTTCTTT. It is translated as CASSLVAVIMNTEAFF.

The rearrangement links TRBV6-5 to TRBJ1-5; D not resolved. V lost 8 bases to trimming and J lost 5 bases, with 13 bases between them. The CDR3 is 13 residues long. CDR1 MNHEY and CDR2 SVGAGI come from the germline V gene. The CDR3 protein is CASSRVGDQPQHF. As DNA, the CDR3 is TGTGCCAGCTCACGGGTCGGCGATCAGCCCCAGCATTTT.

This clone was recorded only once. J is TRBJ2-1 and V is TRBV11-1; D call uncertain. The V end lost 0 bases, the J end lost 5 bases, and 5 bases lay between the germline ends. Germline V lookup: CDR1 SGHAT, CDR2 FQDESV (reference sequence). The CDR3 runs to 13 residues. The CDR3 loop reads CASSLALDNEQFF. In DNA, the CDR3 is TGTGCCAGCAGCTTAGCTCTCGACAATGAGCAGTTCTTC. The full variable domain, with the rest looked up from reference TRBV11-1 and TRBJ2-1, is EAEVAQSPRYKITEKSQAVAFWCDPISGHATLYWYRQILGQGPELLVQFQDESVVDDSQLPKDRFSAERLKGVDSTLKIQPAELGDSAMYLCASSLALDNEQFFGPGTRLTVL.

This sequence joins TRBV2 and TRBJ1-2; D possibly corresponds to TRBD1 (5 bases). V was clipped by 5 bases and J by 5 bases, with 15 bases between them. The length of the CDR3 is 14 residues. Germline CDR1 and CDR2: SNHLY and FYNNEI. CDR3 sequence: CASSTRTDTYGYTF. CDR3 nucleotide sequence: TGTGCCAGCAGTACACGGACGGACACATATGGCTACACCTTC.

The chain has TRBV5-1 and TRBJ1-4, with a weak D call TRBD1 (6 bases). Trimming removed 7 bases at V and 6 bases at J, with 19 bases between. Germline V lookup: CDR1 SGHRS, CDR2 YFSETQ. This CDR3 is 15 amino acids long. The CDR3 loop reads CASAVRTELYEKLFF. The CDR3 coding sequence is TGCGCCAGCGCAGTCAGGACAGAGCTATATGAAAAACTGTTTTTT.

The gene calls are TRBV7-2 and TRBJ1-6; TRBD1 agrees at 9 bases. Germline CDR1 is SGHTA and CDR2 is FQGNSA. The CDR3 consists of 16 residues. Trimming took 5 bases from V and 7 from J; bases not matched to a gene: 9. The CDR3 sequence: CASSLPGQGRNSPLHF. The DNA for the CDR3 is TGTGCCAGCAGCCTTCCGGGACAGGGACGAAATTCACCCCTCCACTTT. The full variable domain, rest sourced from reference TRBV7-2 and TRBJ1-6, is GAGVSQSPSNKVTEKGKDVELRCDPISGHTALYWYRQSLGQGLEFLIYFQGNSAPDKSGLPSDRFSAERTGGSVSTLTIQRTQQEDSAVYLCASSLPGQGRNSPLHFGNGTRLTVT.

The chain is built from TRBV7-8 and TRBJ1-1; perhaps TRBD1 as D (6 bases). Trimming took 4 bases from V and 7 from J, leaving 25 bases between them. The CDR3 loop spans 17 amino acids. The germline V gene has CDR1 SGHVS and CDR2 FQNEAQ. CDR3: CASSSRGWEAAHSEAFF. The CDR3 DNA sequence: TGTGCCAGCAGCTCCAGGGGATGGGAAGCCGCACACAGTGAAGCTTTCTTT.

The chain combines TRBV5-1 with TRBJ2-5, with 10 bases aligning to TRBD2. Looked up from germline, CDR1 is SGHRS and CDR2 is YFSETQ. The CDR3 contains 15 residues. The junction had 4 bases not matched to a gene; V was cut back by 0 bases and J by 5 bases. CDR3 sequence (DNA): TGCGCCAGCAGCTTGGAGCGGGGGGGCCATGAGACCCAGTACTTC. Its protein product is CASSLERGGHETQYF.

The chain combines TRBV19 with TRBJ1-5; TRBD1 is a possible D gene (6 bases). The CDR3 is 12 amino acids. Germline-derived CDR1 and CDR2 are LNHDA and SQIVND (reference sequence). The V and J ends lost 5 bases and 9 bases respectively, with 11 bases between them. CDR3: CASSLRGSPQHF. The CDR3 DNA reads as TGTGCCAGTAGTCTCAGGGGATCGCCCCAGCATTTT. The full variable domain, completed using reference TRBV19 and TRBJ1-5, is DGGITQSPKYLFRKEGQNVTLSCEQNLNHDAMYWYRQDPGQGLRLIYYSQIVNDFQKGDIAEGYSVSREKKESFPLTVTSAQKNPTAFYLCASSLRGSPQHFGDGTRLSIL.

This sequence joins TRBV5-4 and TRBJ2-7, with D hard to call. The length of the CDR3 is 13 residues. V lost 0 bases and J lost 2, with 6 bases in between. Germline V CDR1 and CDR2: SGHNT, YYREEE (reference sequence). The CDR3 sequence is CASSLDSTYEQYF. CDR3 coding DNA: TGTGCCAGCAGCTTGGACAGCACCTACGAGCAGTACTTC. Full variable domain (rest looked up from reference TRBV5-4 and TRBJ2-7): ETGVTQSPTHLIKTRGQQVTLRCSSQSGHNTVSWYQQALGQGPQFIFQYYREEENGRGNFPPRFSGLQFPNYSSELNVNALELDDSALYLCASSLDSTYEQYFGPGTRLTVT.

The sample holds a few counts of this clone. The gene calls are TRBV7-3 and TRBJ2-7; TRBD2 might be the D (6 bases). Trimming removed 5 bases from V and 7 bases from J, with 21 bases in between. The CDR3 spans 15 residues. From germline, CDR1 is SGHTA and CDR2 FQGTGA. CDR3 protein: CASSPFSRGLKEQYF. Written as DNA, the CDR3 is TGTGCCAGCAGCCCATTCTCGCGGGGACTGAAAGAGCAGTACTTC.

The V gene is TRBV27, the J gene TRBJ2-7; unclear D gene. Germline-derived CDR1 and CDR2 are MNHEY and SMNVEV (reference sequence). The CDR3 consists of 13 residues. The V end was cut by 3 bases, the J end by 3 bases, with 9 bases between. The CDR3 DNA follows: TGTGCCAGCAGTTTTAGCCCCGTCTACGAGCAGTACTTC. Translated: CASSFSPVYEQYF.

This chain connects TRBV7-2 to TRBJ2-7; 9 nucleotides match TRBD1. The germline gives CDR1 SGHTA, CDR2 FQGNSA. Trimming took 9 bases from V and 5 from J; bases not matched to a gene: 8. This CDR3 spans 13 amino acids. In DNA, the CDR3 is TGTGCCAGTAAACAGGGGGCTGGTGACGAGCAGTACTTC. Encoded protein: CASKQGAGDEQYF.